Shown below are 15 T cell receptor beta chains from a single sample sequenced in a study of blood T cells in healthy people across ages. Then a second PCR, running roughly 7 to 11 cycles, was carried out with a sample-barcoded 5' primer and a J-beta primer mix. TCRdb processed the 5' RACE reads anew with MiXCR; each CDR3 protein has one entry. The sample lists 980,000 or so distinct CDR3 sequences, about 44% occurring once. Sequenced: blood. The receptors were gathered from a man between 25 and 39 years old in good health.

The rearrangement links TRBV29-1 to TRBJ1-2; no clear D gene. CDR3 length: 13 residues. Germline-derived CDR1 and CDR2 are SQVTM and ANQGSEA. V lost 1 base and J 4 bases, leaving 10 bases between the germline ends. DNA of the CDR3: TGCAGCGTTGAAGTTGCAGACGTCTATGGCTACACCTTC. Residues: CSVEVADVYGYTF.

The chain employs TRBV11-3 and TRBJ2-7, with TRBD1 identical over 8 bases. The V gene end was trimmed by 1 base and the J gene end by 3 bases; junction bases not matched to a gene: 8. CDR1 and CDR2 (germline): SGHNT, YENEEA. CDR3 length: 16 residues. CDR3 nucleotides: TGTGCCAGCAGCTTAGGGACCGGGACAGGACACTACGAGCAGTACTTC. Residues: CASSLGTGTGHYEQYF.

The V call is TRBV20-1, the J call TRBJ1-6, with 8 bases identical to TRBD1. The junction had 8 bases not matched to a gene; V was cut back by 6 bases and J by 10 bases. CDR3 length equals 13 residues. The germline CDR1 and CDR2 sequences are DFQATT and SNEGSKA (reference sequence). The CDR3 region is CSAIQGVSSPLHF. The DNA of the CDR3 is TGCAGTGCCATACAGGGGGTAAGCTCACCCCTCCACTTT.

This chain connects TRBV18 to TRBJ1-5, with a possible D match to TRBD1 (5 bases). The V gene lost 1 base and the J gene lost 7 bases, with 11 bases spanning the gap. Germline values: CDR1 KGHSH, CDR2 LQKENI. This CDR3 has 14 residues. CDR3 DNA: TGTGCCAGCTCACCACTGGAAGGGGCACAGCCCCAGCATTTT. It is translated as CASSPLEGAQPQHF.

The chain employs TRBV4-1 and TRBJ1-5; D may be TRBD1 (6 bases). Germline V gives CDR1 MGHRA, CDR2 YSYEKL. CDR3 length: 16 residues. With 4 bases removed from V and 0 bases from J, the gap between germline ends came to 13 bases. In DNA, the CDR3 is TGCGCCAGCAGCCGGACAACAGGGAATAGCAATCAGCCCCAGCATTTT. Its protein product is CASSRTTGNSNQPQHF.

The rearrangement uses TRBV7-9 and TRBJ1-2; no clear D gene. The CDR3 is 13 residues long. The germline CDR1 and CDR2 sequences are SEHNR and FQNEAQ (reference sequence). V lost 5 bases to trimming and J lost 6 bases, with 13 bases between them. CDR3 residues: CASSVSGRDGYTF. The CDR3 coding sequence is TGTGCCAGCAGCGTGTCCGGTCGGGATGGCTACACCTTC.

The chain joins TRBV30 to TRBJ1-1; 8 positions match TRBD1. The CDR3 extends over 12 amino acids. With V trimmed by 4 bases and J by 4 bases, 2 bases remained unmatched. The germline gives CDR1 GTSNPN, CDR2 SVGIG (reference sequence). The CDR3 loop reads CAWTTGGTEAFF. The CDR3 region has the DNA TGTGCCTGGACCACAGGGGGCACTGAAGCTTTCTTT.

The genes are TRBV7-2 and TRBJ1-5; 8 bases agree with TRBD1. Trimming at V came to 5 bases and at J to 7 bases, leaving 10 bases not matched to a gene. The CDR3 consists of 15 residues. Germline V gene sequence: CDR1 SGHTA, CDR2 FQGNSA. This CDR3 is CASSIMTGAGQPQHF. Written as DNA, the CDR3 is TGTGCCAGCAGCATAATGACAGGGGCAGGGCAGCCCCAGCATTTT.

The chain recombines TRBV7-4 with TRBJ2-3; 7 nucleotides align to TRBD2. This CDR3 spans 15 amino acids. In germline, CDR1 is SGHVT, CDR2 SQSDAQ. V lost 10 bases and J lost 4; bases outside the gene matches: 14. The CDR3 DNA reads TGTGCCAACCTTGGGTTGGCGGGGGATGCAGATACGCAGTATTTT. Its protein is CANLGLAGDADTQYF.

This clonotype has a handful of counts. The rearrangement links TRBV10-3 to TRBJ1-6, with D possibly TRBD1 on 5 matching bases. From germline, CDR1 is ENHRY and CDR2 SYGVKD. The CDR3 has 16 residues. V lost 6 bases and J lost 0, with 12 bases in between. The CDR3 DNA is TGTGCCATCAGGATGGACGACAGCTCCTATAATTCACCCCTCCACTTT. This codes for CAIRMDDSSYNSPLHF.

The chain uses TRBV6-6 and TRBJ2-7, with D hard to call. Trimming removed 7 bases from V and 3 bases from J, with 16 bases in between. CDR1 and CDR2 (germline): MNHNY, SVGAGI (reference sequence). This CDR3 region has 14 residues. The CDR3 reads CASNPAEGLYEQYF. CDR3 nucleotides: TGTGCCAGCAACCCGGCCGAAGGTCTCTACGAGCAGTACTTC.

The V call is TRBV28, the J call TRBJ1-2; D call uncertain. The CDR3 is made up of 8 amino acids. Germline V gives CDR1 MDHEN, CDR2 SYDVKM. This chain's CDR3 is CLDYGYTF. In nucleotides, the CDR3 is TGTTTAGACTATGGCTACACCTTC.

The chain uses TRBV7-2 and TRBJ2-1; TRBD1 might be the D (5 bases). Between the trimmed V and J ends, which lost 3 bases and 4 bases, there was a span of 16 bases. The germline gives CDR1 SGHTA, CDR2 FQGNSA. The CDR3 spans 16 residues. CDR3 residues: CASSFKGQALYNEQFF. As DNA, the CDR3 is TGTGCCAGCAGCTTTAAGGGGCAGGCATTATACAATGAGCAGTTCTTC.

The chain couples TRBV20-1 to TRBJ2-1; 9 bases fit TRBD2. Germline CDR1 DFQATT, CDR2 SNEGSKA (reference sequence). The CDR3 extends over 15 amino acids. V was clipped by 0 bases and J by 4 bases; unmatched bases: 4. The CDR3 is CSARDYLAGYNEQFF. CDR3 DNA: TGCAGTGCTAGAGACTATCTAGCGGGGTACAATGAGCAGTTCTTC.

This clonotype was recorded at least ten times. This chain connects TRBV5-1 to TRBJ2-7; no clear D gene. Trimming removed 5 bases from V and 0 bases from J, with 12 bases in between. This CDR3 comprises 14 residues. The V gene's germline CDR1 is SGHRS and CDR2 YFSETQ. The CDR3 DNA is TGCGCCAGCAGTCCGGACGTAGTCTCCTACGAGCAGTACTTC. Its protein is CASSPDVVSYEQYF.